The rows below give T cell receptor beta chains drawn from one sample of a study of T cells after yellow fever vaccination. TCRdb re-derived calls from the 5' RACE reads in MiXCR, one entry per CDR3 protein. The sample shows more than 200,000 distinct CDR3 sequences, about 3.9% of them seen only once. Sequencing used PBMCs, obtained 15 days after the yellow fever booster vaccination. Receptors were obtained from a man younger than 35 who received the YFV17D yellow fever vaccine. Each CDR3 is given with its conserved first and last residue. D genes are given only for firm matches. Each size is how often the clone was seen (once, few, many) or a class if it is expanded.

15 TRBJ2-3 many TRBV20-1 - CSARVGQLRTDTQYF TGCAGTGCTAGAGTTGGCCAGCTCCGCACAGATACGCAGTATTTT
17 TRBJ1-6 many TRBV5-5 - CASSLGTESSYNSPLHF TGTGCCAGCAGCCTCGGGACGGAAAGCTCCTATAATTCACCCCTCCACTTT
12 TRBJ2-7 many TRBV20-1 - CSVGDNSYEQYF TGCAGTGTAGGGGACAACTCCTACGAGCAGTACTTC
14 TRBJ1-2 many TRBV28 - CASSFPGRSYGYTF TGTGCCAGCAGTTTTCCGGGGCGTTCGTATGGCTACACCTTC
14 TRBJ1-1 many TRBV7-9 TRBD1 CASSPAGGNTEAFF TGTGCCAGCAGTCCCGCAGGGGGGAACACTGAAGCTTTCTTT
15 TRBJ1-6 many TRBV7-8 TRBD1 CASSSTRQGNSPLHF TGTGCCAGCAGCTCAACGCGACAGGGGAATTCACCCCTCCACTTT
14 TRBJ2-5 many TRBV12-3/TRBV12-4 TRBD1 CASRWTIQGETQYF TGTGCCAGCAGGTGGACAATACAGGGGGAGACCCAGTACTTC
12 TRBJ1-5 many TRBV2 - CASRDSNQPQHF TGTGCCAGCCGGGACAGCAATCAGCCCCAGCATTTT
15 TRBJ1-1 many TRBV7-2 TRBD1 CASSSRTGGGTEAFF TGTGCCAGCAGTTCCCGAACAGGGGGGGGCACTGAAGCTTTCTTT
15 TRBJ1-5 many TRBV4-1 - CASSLQEQGRKPQHF TGCGCCAGCAGCCTTCAGGAACAGGGTAGGAAGCCCCAGCATTTT
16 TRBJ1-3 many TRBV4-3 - CASSQARALLGNTIYF TGCGCCAGCAGCCAAGCTAGGGCCCTCCTGGGAAACACCATATATTTT
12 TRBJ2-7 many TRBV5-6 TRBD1 CASSPGTGQQYF TGTGCCAGCAGCCCCGGGACAGGGCAGCAGTACTTC
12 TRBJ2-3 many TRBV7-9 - CASSFVADTQYF TGTGCCAGCAGCTTCGTCGCAGATACGCAGTATTTT
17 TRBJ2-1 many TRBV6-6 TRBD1 CASSYPLGTGTWDEQFF TGTGCCAGCAGTTATCCTCTTGGGACAGGGACTTGGGATGAGCAGTTCTTC
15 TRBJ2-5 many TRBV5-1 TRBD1 CASSLRDRGRETQYF TGCGCCAGCAGCTTGAGAGACAGGGGGCGAGAGACCCAGTACTTC
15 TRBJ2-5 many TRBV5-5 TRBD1 CASSPGTGGQETQYF TGTGCCAGCAGCCCCGGGACAGGGGGGCAAGAGACCCAGTACTTC
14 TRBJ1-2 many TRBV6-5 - CASSYSNINYGYTF TGTGCCAGCAGTTACTCGAATATCAACTATGGCTACACCTTC
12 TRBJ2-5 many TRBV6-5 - CAHGRPSETQYF TGTGCCCACGGCAGGCCATCGGAGACCCAGTACTTC
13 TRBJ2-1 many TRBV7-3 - CASSLELVNEQFF TGTGCCAGCAGCTTAGAACTCGTAAATGAGCAGTTCTTC
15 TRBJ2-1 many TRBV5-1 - CASSLLGGSYNEQFF TGCGCCAGCAGCTTGTTAGGGGGCTCCTACAATGAGCAGTTCTTC
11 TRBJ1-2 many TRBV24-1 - CATSDNYGYTF TGTGCCACCAGTGATAATTATGGCTACACCTTC
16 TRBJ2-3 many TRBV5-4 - CASSPIAGEYTDTQYF TGTGCCAGCAGCCCGATAGCTGGGGAGTACACAGATACGCAGTATTTT
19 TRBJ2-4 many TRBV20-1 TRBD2 CSANRRGREGHWAKNIQYF TGCAGTGCCAACCGGCGTGGCAGGGAGGGGCATTGGGCCAAAAACATTCAGTACTTC
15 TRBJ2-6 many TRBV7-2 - CASSLDFSGANVLTF TGTGCCAGCAGCTTAGACTTTTCAGGGGCCAACGTCCTGACTTTC
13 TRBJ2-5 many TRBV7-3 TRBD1 CASSPQGPETQYF TGTGCCAGCAGCCCACAGGGGCCGGAGACCCAGTACTTC
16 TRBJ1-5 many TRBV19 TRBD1 CASSTPDRGDHQPQHF TGTGCCAGTAGTACTCCCGACAGGGGAGACCATCAGCCCCAGCATTTT
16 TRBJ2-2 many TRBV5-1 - CASSLDPGGGTGELFF TGCGCCAGCAGCTTGGATCCGGGGGGCGGCACCGGGGAGCTGTTTTTT
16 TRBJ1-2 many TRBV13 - CASSRGRAALDRGYTF TGTGCCAGCAGCCGGGGCAGGGCCGCCCTCGATCGTGGCTACACCTTC
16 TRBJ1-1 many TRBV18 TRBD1 CASSPQDRGENTEAFF TGTGCCAGCTCACCACAGGACAGGGGGGAGAACACTGAAGCTTTCTTT
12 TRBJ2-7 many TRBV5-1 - CASSLPSYEQYF TGCGCCAGCAGCCTCCCCTCCTACGAGCAGTACTTC
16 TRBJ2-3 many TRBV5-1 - CASSAGTYSSTDTQYF TGCGCCAGCAGCGCCGGGACTTACTCTAGCACAGATACGCAGTATTTT
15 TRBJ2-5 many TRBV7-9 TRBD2 CATTNLRDYGETQYF TGTGCCACCACGAACCTCCGGGACTACGGCGAGACCCAGTACTTC
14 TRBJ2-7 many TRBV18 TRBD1 CASSDGTGGDEQYF TGTGCCAGCTCTGACGGGACAGGGGGGGACGAGCAGTACTTC
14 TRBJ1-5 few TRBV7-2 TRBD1 CASSLQGVDQPQHF TGTGCCAGCAGTCTACAGGGGGTAGATCAGCCCCAGCATTTT